This TCR beta chain appears in the sequencing data of a study of blood T cell repertoires in COVID-19. TCRdb keeps only in-frame clones here, not all; method: immunoSEQ multiplex PCR. The sample has hundreds of thousands of clones, approximately 90% seen once. Per the germline V gene, CDR1 is MDHEN and CDR2 is SYDVKM. The junction had 7 bases not matched to a gene; V was cut back by 3 bases and J by 6 bases. The CDR3 has 16 amino acids. Sequenced material: peripheral blood. This sequence joins TRBV28 and TRBJ2-2, with 10 nucleotides matching TRBD2. The source is a woman in her thirties who had recovered from COVID-19. This CDR3 reads CASSFGPSGGAGELFF. The CDR3 nucleotides read TGTGCCAGCAGTTTCGGGCCGAGCGGGGGGGCCGGGGAGCTGTTTTTT.